This TCR beta chain was captured by sequencing in a study of cytomegalovirus exposure and HLA in healthy donors. Germline V gives CDR1 SGHNT, CDR2 YYREEE (reference sequence). Trimming at V came to 0 bases and at J to 6 bases, leaving 5 bases not matched to a gene. This CDR3 has 14 amino acids. It was with 60 Vbeta and 13 Jbeta primers that the PCR ran. Data came from immunoSEQ multiplex PCR; TCRdb stores just in-frame clones and leaves some out. The table shows roughly 140,000 clones, with more than 60% occurring only once. J is TRBJ2-7 and V is TRBV5-4, with 8 positions matching TRBD2. The origin of this receptor is a male donor in good health and CMV-seronegative. Sequenced: PBMCs. This CDR3 is CASSLVAGGGEQYF. CDR3 coding DNA: TGTGCCAGCAGCTTGGTTGCGGGGGGAGGCGAGCAGTACTTC.